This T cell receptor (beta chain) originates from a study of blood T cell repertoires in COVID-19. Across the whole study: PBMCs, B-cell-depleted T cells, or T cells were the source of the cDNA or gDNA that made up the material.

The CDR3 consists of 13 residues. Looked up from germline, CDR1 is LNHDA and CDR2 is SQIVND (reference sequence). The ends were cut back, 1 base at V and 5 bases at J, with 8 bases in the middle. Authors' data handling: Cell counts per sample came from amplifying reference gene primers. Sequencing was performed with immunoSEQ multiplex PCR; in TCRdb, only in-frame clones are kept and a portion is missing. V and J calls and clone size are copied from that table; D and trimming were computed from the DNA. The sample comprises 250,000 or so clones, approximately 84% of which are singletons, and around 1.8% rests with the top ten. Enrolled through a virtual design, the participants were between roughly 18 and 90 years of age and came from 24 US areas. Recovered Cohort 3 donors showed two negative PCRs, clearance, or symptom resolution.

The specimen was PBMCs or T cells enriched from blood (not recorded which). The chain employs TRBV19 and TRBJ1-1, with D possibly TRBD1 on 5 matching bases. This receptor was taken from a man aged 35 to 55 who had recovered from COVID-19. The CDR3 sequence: CASSIVRETEAFF. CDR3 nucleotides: TGTGCCAGTAGTATAGTCAGGGAAACTGAAGCTTTCTTT.